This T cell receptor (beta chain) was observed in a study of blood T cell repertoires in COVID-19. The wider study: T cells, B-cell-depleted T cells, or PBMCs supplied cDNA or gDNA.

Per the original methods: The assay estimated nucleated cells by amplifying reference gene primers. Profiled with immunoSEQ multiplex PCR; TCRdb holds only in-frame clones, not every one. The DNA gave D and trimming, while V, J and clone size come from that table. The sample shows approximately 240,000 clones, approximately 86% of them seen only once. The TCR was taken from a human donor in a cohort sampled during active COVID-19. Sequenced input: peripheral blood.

The CDR3 nucleotides read TGTGCCAGCAGCCTCATACAGGGGGACGAGCAGTACTTC. This codes for CASSLIQGDEQYF. The chain employs TRBV3-1 (or the pseudogene TRBV3-2) and TRBJ2-7; 8 positions match TRBD1. J was trimmed by 5 bases and V by 4 bases; bases with no gene match: 4. The CDR3 spans 13 residues. Per germline, CDR1 LGHDT and CDR2 YNNKEL (reference sequence).